This T cell receptor (beta chain) is from a study of PD-L1 blockade in urothelial cancer. Study findings and constraints: Better survival was predicted by below-median pretreatment blood TCR clonality.

On this clone itself: Antigen: not known.

Only in-frame clones appear in the TCRdb table, and some are missing; sequencing was by immunoSEQ multiplex PCR. The sample has 130,000 or so clones; around 85% are singletons. Regarding time point: pretreatment peripheral blood. Patients' urothelial carcinoma was locally advanced or metastatic. This sample comprised PBMCs, obtained around atezolizumab (anti-PD-L1) treatment. The sequence was collected from a man aged 45-65 years with urothelial cancer.

The CDR3 DNA reads TGTGCCAGCAGCTGGGTACTAGCGGGAGGCACAGATACGCAGTATTTT. This translates into CASSWVLAGGTDTQYF. The V and J genes are TRBV5-6 and TRBJ2-3; 11 bases match TRBD2. There are 16 residues in the CDR3. Losses at the gene ends were 3 bases for V and 1 base for J; bases not matched to a gene: 4. Looked up from germline, CDR1 is SGHDT and CDR2 is YYEEEE.